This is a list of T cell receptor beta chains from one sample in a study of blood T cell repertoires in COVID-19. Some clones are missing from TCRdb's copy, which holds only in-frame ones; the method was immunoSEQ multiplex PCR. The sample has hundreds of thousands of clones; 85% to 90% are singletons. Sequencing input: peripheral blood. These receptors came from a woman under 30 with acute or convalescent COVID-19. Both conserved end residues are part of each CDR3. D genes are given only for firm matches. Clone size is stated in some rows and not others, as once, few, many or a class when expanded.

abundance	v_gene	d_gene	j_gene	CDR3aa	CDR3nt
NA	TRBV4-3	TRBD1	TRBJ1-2	CASSQLGQGRYGYTF	TGCGCCAGCAGCCAACTGGGACAGGGCAGGTATGGCTACACCTTC
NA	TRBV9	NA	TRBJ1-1	CASSPPEGWLTEAFF	TGTGCCAGCAGCCCGCCGGAGGGGTGGTTGACTGAAGCTTTCTTT
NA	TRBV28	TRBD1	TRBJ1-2	CASSLYLDRAYGYTF	TGTGCCAGCAGTTTATACCTGGACAGGGCATATGGCTACACCTTC
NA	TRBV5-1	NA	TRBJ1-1	CASSLSVNTEAFF	TGCGCCAGCAGCCTCAGTGTGAACACTGAAGCTTTCTTT
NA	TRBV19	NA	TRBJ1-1	CASSIVLGQNTEAFF	TGTGCCAGTAGTATTGTTCTGGGGCAGAACACTGAAGCTTTCTTT
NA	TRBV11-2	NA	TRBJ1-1	CASSLKGVGSEAFF	TGTGCCAGCAGCTTAAAGGGGGTGGGATCTGAAGCTTTCTTT
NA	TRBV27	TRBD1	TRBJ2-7	CASRDRATNYEQYF	TGTGCCAGCAGGGACAGGGCTACCAACTACGAGCAGTACTTC
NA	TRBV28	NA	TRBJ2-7	CASSIGLAGPSYEQYF	TGTGCCAGCAGTATAGGACTTGCAGGACCCTCCTACGAGCAGTACTTC
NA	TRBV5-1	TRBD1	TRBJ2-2	CASSHGQGFSFGELFF	TGCGCCAGCAGCCATGGACAGGGTTTCAGCTTTGGGGAGCTGTTTTTT
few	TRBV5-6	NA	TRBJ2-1	CASSRGTRRSSYNEQFF	TGTGCCAGCAGCCGCGGCACGAGAAGAAGCTCCTACAATGAGCAGTTCTTC
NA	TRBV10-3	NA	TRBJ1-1	CAISVGRLNTEAFF	TGTGCCATCAGTGTTGGGAGGTTGAACACTGAAGCTTTCTTT
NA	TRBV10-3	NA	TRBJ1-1	CAIGAGGTMNTEAFF	TGTGCCATCGGGGCCGGCGGCACGATGAACACTGAAGCTTTCTTT
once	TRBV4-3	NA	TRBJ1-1	CASSPDGDTEAFF	TGCGCCAGCAGCCCGGACGGGGACACTGAAGCTTTCTTT
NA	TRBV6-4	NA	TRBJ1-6	CASSVKGIPSPLHF	TGTGCCAGCAGTGTTAAGGGGATTCCTTCACCCCTCCACTTT
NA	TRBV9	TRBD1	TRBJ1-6	CASSSGQGVYNSPLHF	TGTGCCAGCAGCAGCGGACAGGGGGTGTATAATTCACCCCTCCACTTT
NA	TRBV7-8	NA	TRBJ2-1	CASRLRGYSSYNEQFF	TGTGCCAGCCGTCTCAGGGGATATTCCTCCTACAATGAGCAGTTCTTC
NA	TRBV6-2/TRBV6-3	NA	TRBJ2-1	CASSNPTGYQFF	TGTGCCAGCAGTAACCCAACAGGGTACCAGTTCTTC
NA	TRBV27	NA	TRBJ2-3	CASSLSLSTDTQYF	TGTGCCAGCAGTCTCTCCTTAAGCACAGATACGCAGTATTTT
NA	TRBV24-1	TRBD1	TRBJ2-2	CATSGRGPDTGELFF	TGTGCCACCAGTGGCAGGGGGCCGGACACCGGGGAGCTGTTTTTT
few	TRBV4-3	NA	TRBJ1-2	CASSQEGHLTYGYTF	TGCGCCAGCAGCCAAGAGGGGCACCTAACATATGGCTACACCTTC
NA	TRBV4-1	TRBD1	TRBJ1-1	CASTQMGTANTEAFF	TGCGCCAGCACCCAAATGGGGACAGCGAACACTGAAGCTTTCTTT
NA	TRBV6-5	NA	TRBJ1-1	CASSYRGNTEAFF	TGTGCCAGCAGTTACAGGGGGAACACTGAAGCTTTCTTT
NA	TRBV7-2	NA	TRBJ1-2	CASSLAGPLGYGYTF	TGTGCCAGCAGCTTAGCTGGCCCCCTAGGCTATGGCTACACCTTC
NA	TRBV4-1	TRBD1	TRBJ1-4	CASSQVGYRGEDEKLFF	TGCGCCAGCAGCCAAGTGGGATACAGGGGAGAGGATGAAAAACTGTTTTTT
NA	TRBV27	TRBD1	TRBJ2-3	CASGDRFYTQYF	TGTGCCAGCGGGGACAGGTTTTATACGCAGTATTTT
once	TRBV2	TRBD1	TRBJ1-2	CASKGTGGFHGYTF	TGTGCCAGCAAAGGGACAGGGGGGTTTCATGGCTACACCTTC
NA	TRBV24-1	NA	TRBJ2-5	CATRRGETQYF	TGTGCCACCAGGCGAGGAGAGACCCAGTACTTC
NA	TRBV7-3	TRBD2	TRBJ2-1	CASSLGLAGYYNEQFF	TGTGCCAGCAGCTTAGGACTAGCGGGTTATTACAATGAGCAGTTCTTC
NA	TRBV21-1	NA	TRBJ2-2	CASSKVSKGTENTGELFF	TGTGCCAGCAGCAAAGTATCAAAAGGGACAGAAAACACCGGGGAGCTGTTTTTT
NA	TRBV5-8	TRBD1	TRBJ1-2	CASSSTGEGGYTF	TGTGCCAGCAGTTCCACAGGGGAAGGGGGCTACACCTTC
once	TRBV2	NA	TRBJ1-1	CARGTGFEAFF	TGTGCCAGGGGCACGGGGTTCGAAGCTTTCTTT
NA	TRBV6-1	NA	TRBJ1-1	CASSDRQGDTEAFF	TGTGCCAGCAGTGATAGGCAGGGCGACACTGAAGCTTTCTTT
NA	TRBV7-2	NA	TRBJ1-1	CASSLSRGYEAFF	TGTGCCAGCAGCTTAAGCAGGGGTTATGAAGCTTTCTTT
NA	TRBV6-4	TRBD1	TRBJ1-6	CASSRQGLGSPLHF	TGTGCCAGCAGTCGACAGGGTTTAGGTTCACCCCTCCACTTT
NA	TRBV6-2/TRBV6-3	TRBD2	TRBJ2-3	CASSHGLAGITDTQYF	TGTGCCAGCAGCCACGGACTAGCGGGTATCACAGATACGCAGTATTTT
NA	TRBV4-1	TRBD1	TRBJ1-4	CASSQLGTGLWRLFF	TGCGCCAGCAGCCAGCTGGGGACAGGGCTTTGGAGACTGTTTTTT
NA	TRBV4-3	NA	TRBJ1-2	CASSPHQRTARDGYTF	TGCGCCAGCAGCCCCCATCAAAGGACAGCAAGGGATGGCTACACCTTC
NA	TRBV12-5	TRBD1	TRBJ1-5	CASGFDETGHSNQPQHF	TGTGCTAGTGGTTTTGATGAGACAGGGCATAGCAATCAGCCCCAGCATTTT
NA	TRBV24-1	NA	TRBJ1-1	CATSDRGNTEAFF	TGTGCCACCAGTGACCGGGGAAACACTGAAGCTTTCTTT
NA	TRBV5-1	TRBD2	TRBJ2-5	CGSQQLPLQRGGDETQYF	TGCGGCTCCCAGCAGCTCCCCCTCCAGCGGGGGGGCGATGAGACCCAGTACTTC
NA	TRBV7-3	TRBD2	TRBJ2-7	CASSKYASGGADAEQYF	TGTGCCAGCAGCAAATACGCTAGCGGGGGGGCGGATGCCGAGCAGTACTTC
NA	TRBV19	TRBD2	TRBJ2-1	CATAQLAKGNNEQFF	TGTGCCACTGCCCAACTAGCGAAGGGGAACAATGAGCAGTTCTTC
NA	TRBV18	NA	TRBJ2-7	CASSPGTRYEQYF	TGTGCCAGCTCGCCGGGGACACGCTACGAGCAGTACTTC
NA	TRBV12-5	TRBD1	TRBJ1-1	CASGSNPSTGGLSTEAFF	TGTGCTAGTGGTTCTAATCCATCTACAGGGGGCTTGAGCACTGAAGCTTTCTTT
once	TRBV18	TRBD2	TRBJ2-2	CASSPLAGSNTGELFF	TGTGCCAGCTCACCACTAGCGGGGTCGAACACCGGGGAGCTGTTTTTT
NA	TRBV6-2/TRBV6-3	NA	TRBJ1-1	CASSPYQLLNTEAFF	TGTGCCAGCAGCCCCTACCAACTCTTGAACACTGAAGCTTTCTTT
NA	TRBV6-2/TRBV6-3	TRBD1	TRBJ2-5	CASSRDRAGQYF	TGTGCCAGCAGTCGAGACAGGGCGGGCCAGTACTTC
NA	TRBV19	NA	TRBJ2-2	CASTQQGRTGELFF	TGTGCCAGTACCCAACAGGGTAGGACCGGGGAGCTGTTTTTT
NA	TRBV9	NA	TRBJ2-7	CASSPQATYEQYF	TGTGCCAGCAGCCCCCAAGCAACCTACGAGCAGTACTTC
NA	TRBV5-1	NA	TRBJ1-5	CASSLAGGGMQPQHF	TGCGCCAGCAGCTTGGCGGGGGGGGGAATGCAGCCCCAGCATTTT
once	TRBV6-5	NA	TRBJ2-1	CASSYRELDEQFF	TGTGCCAGCAGTTACAGAGAGCTCGATGAGCAGTTCTTC
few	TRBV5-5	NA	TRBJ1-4	CASSSTGDNEKLFF	TGTGCCAGCAGCTCGACAGGTGATAATGAAAAACTGTTTTTT